The 17 T cell receptor beta chains listed next were all sequenced from one sample in a study of control samples from healthy donors and cancer patients. Assay used: immunoSEQ multiplex PCR; TCRdb lists only in-frame clones, some missing. The sample has about 80,000 clones; roughly 88% are singletons. Sequenced input: PBMCs. These receptors originate from a man between 60 and 75 years old with head and neck cancer.

The chain couples TRBV24-1 to TRBJ2-1; a weak D match, TRBD2 (6 bases). CDR1 and CDR2 (germline): KGHDR, SFDVKD. V gave up 4 bases and J gave up 4 bases, with 13 bases separating them. The CDR3 spans 15 residues. CDR3 sequence: CATSDPGEAYNEQFF. The CDR3 nucleotides are TGTGCCACCAGTGACCCGGGAGAGGCTTACAATGAGCAGTTCTTC.

This clone was counted once. This chain links TRBV5-4 with TRBJ2-1, with 7 bases that match TRBD2. Germline V gene data show CDR1 as SGHNT and CDR2 as YYREEE (reference sequence). This CDR3 is built from 16 residues. Trimming cost V 0 bases and J 4 bases; bases outside gene matches: 7. The CDR3 bases are TGTGCCAGCAGCTTGGCAGTGGGAGGGCCTTACAATGAGCAGTTCTTC. The encoded protein is CASSLAVGGPYNEQFF.

The count of this clone is one. The V gene is TRBV7-6, the J gene TRBJ2-5; possible D gene TRBD2, 5 bases. The CDR3 consists of 13 residues. V lost 5 bases and J 7 bases, leaving 14 bases between the germline ends. In germline, CDR1 is SGHVS, CDR2 FNYEAQ. The CDR3 DNA sequence: TGTGCCAGCAGCCCCCGGGATCGAGGGACCCAGTACTTC. Translated: CASSPRDRGTQYF.

DNA for the CDR3: TGTGCCAGCAGCTTAGGGGAGGGAAGAGGGCATGAGCAGTTCTTC. As protein: CASSLGEGRGHEQFF. The rearrangement links TRBV11-3 to TRBJ2-1; 7 bases fit TRBD2. CDR1 SGHNT and CDR2 YENEEA come from the germline V gene. Trimming cost V 1 base and J 8 bases; bases outside gene matches: 8. The CDR3 runs 15 residues.

The chain couples TRBV7-2 to TRBJ1-1; 8 bases are shared with TRBD1. This CDR3 contains 18 residues. J lost 5 bases, V lost 4 bases, and 18 bases had no gene match. Germline V CDR1 and CDR2: SGHTA, FQGNSA. In nucleotides, the CDR3 is TGTGCCAGCAGCTCTGCCGGGACAGGAGGTCCCCAAAAGACTGAAGCTTTCTTT. It codes for CASSSAGTGGPQKTEAFF.

This chain connects TRBV27 to TRBJ2-5; D call uncertain. The CDR3 runs 14 residues. V was shortened by 5 bases and J by 1 base, with 11 bases between the two germline ends. Germline assignment: CDR1 MNHEY and CDR2 SMNVEV (reference sequence). CDR3 coding DNA: TGTGCCAGCAGTCCACTCCCGTCCCAAGAGACCCAGTACTTC. Protein sequence: CASSPLPSQETQYF.

The chain combines TRBV24-1 with TRBJ2-1; D tentatively fits TRBD1 or TRBD2 (5 bases each). This CDR3 spans 22 amino acids. Trimming shortened V by 7 bases and J by 5 bases, and 38 bases separated the two germline ends. From germline, CDR1 is KGHDR and CDR2 SFDVKD. The CDR3 bases are TGTGCCACCAGGTGTGAGCAGGGTGATAGTCAGGCAAGGGGTGCCGGGAACAATGAGCAGTTCTTC. It translates to CATRCEQGDSQARGAGNNEQFF.

The genes are TRBV3-1 (or the pseudogene TRBV3-2) and TRBJ1-5, with D possibly being TRBD1 (6 bases). V lost 0 bases, J lost 6 bases, and 12 bases lay in between. Germline values: CDR1 LGHDT, CDR2 YNNKEL (reference sequence). The CDR3 length is 15 residues. The CDR3 coding sequence is TGTGCCAGCAGCCAAGATGCAGGGGTGACTCAGCCCCAGCATTTT. Amino acids: CASSQDAGVTQPQHF.

V is TRBV5-6 and J is TRBJ2-3, with D possibly matching TRBD1 (5 bases). Looked up from germline, CDR1 is SGHDT and CDR2 is YYEEEE. The CDR3 is made up of 14 amino acids. V lost 7 bases, J lost 0 bases, and 12 bases lay in between. DNA of the CDR3: TGTGCCAGCGCCCGGCAGGGTAGCACAGATACGCAGTATTTT. Encoded protein: CASARQGSTDTQYF.

A single count supports this clone. The rearrangement joins TRBV28 to TRBJ1-2, with D perhaps matching TRBD1 (6 bases). The germline CDR1 and CDR2 sequences are MDHEN and SYDVKM. This CDR3 contains 15 residues. V was trimmed by 7 bases and J by 4 bases, leaving 19 bases between them. CDR3: CASTGGGRLVYGYTF. The DNA for the CDR3 is TGTGCCAGCACCGGCGGGGGGCGGCTCGTCTATGGCTACACCTTC.

The chain couples TRBV5-1 to TRBJ2-7, with 7 bases matching TRBD2. CDR3 length: 18 residues. V shed 4 bases, J shed 0 bases, and the junction held 16 bases outside the gene matches. Germline V gene lookup returns CDR1 SGHRS and CDR2 YFSETQ. This CDR3 is CASSLSPSGVTTSYEQYF. The DNA for the CDR3 is TGCGCCAGCAGCCTCTCACCGAGCGGGGTCACCACCTCCTACGAGCAGTACTTC.

The CDR3 DNA reads TGTGCCAGCAGTTCTCCGGGACAGGGGCTTCGGGCAGATACGCAGTATTTT. This codes for CASSSPGQGLRADTQYF. This rearrangement joins TRBV7-8 to TRBJ2-3; 10 positions match TRBD1. This CDR3 region has 17 residues. Trimming removed 6 bases from V and 4 bases from J; junction bases left unmatched: 13. From germline, CDR1 is SGHVS and CDR2 FQNEAQ.

This chain joins TRBV19 and TRBJ1-1; 9 bases are shared with TRBD1. V was pared by 5 bases and J by 6 bases, with 10 bases of the junction left unmatched. CDR1 is LNHDA and CDR2 is SQIVND in the germline V gene (reference sequence). The CDR3 sequence is 15 residues long. CDR3 sequence: CASSVSRQGGSEAFF. CDR3 nucleotides: TGTGCCAGTAGTGTCTCTAGACAGGGGGGATCTGAAGCTTTCTTT.

V usage is TRBV5-4 and J usage is TRBJ2-7; weak D call: TRBD1 (6 bases). This CDR3 spans 13 amino acids. The germline V gene has CDR1 SGHNT and CDR2 YYREEE (reference sequence). Trimming removed 3 bases from V and 1 base from J, with 8 bases in between. Here the CDR3 DNA reads TGTGCCAGCAGCTATGACAGGTCCTACGAGCAGTACTTC. Translating it yields CASSYDRSYEQYF.

The V call is TRBV2, the J call TRBJ1-5; no firm D call. V was clipped by 4 bases and J by 4 bases, with 11 bases between them. Looked up from germline, CDR1 is SNHLY and CDR2 is FYNNEI. This CDR3 comprises 14 residues. CDR3 sequence (DNA): TGTGCCAGCAGTGTATATAGGGATAATCAGCCCCAGCATTTT. This translates into CASSVYRDNQPQHF.

The chain employs TRBV4-2 and TRBJ2-2, with D possibly TRBD2 on 5 matching bases. The CDR3 loop spans 18 amino acids. The V and J ends lost 1 base and 1 base respectively, with 16 bases between them. Germline assignment: CDR1 LGHNA and CDR2 YNFKEQ. In nucleotides, the CDR3 is TGTGCCAGCAGCCAAGTCCGGACTTTAATTAGGAACACCGGGGAGCTGTTTTTT. Translating it yields CASSQVRTLIRNTGELFF.

This chain uses TRBV7-8 with TRBJ1-2; no clear D gene. From germline, CDR1 is SGHVS and CDR2 FQNEAQ. The CDR3 contains 13 residues. Trimming cost V 2 bases and J 7 bases, with 11 bases left between them. The CDR3: CASSLSPRRGYTF. The CDR3 DNA reads TGTGCCAGCAGCTTAAGCCCTCGGCGTGGCTACACCTTC.